This T cell receptor beta chain was identified during a study of T cell responses to AZD1222 COVID-19 vaccine. Study outcomes and limitations: Increased Spike-specific TCR breadth and depth were observed after two AZD1222 doses. Vaccine-related CD4 TCRs covered spike, predominating at 160-218 and 743-854.

The V end was cut by 0 bases, the J end by 7 bases, with 13 bases between. In germline, CDR1 is MNHEY, CDR2 SVGAGI. This CDR3 comprises 14 residues. Regarding this clone: Its target is not known.

Second doses were pooled across both intervals (about 4 or about 12 weeks). Sequencing was performed with immunoSEQ multiplex PCR; in TCRdb, only in-frame clones are kept and a portion is missing. The table records about 85,000 clones, under 95% of them present only once. The receptor was isolated from an adult who received the AZD1222 COVID-19 vaccine. Sequencing was performed on peripheral blood, taken 28 days after the second AZD1222 dose. The chain uses TRBV6-5 and TRBJ2-7, with D uncertain. The CDR3 DNA follows: TGTGCCAGCAGTTACTCCGGCAGTTCTCGGGAGCAGTACTTC. Translated: CASSYSGSSREQYF.